This T cell receptor (beta chain) was sequenced during a study of early T cells in non-severe SARS-CoV-2 infection. The overall study: From unsorted whole blood, bulk RNA was sequenced, and the chains remained unpaired.

Individual cDNA molecules were tagged with unique molecular identifiers, the study reported. TCRdb independently ran MiXCR on the 5' RACE reads; one entry per CDR3 protein. Of approximately 40,000 distinct CDR3 sequences in the sample, 9.9% were seen once. Germline values: CDR1 LNHDA, CDR2 SQIVND (reference sequence). V gave up 6 bases and J gave up 8 bases, with 16 bases separating them. The CDR3 has 13 residues. The table lists this clonotype with many counts. The rearrangement uses TRBV19 and TRBJ1-2; D remains unclear. The sample was whole blood. The TCR was taken from an adult who was a healthcare worker with PCR-confirmed SARS-CoV-2 infection or an uninfected control (not recorded which). CDR3 nucleotide sequence: TGTGCCAGTAGCCGCCGCAGGACGGGGGGCTACACCTTC. Protein product: CASSRRRTGGYTF.